This TCR beta chain was profiled in a study of early T cells in non-severe SARS-CoV-2 infection. Study in general: From unsorted whole blood, bulk RNA was sequenced, and the chains remained unpaired. Study-level findings and limits: VDJdb matching, biased toward anti-spike CD8 responses, missed private and CD4 specificities.

A note on this clonotype: The antigen is unknown.

The library protocol tagged individual cDNA molecules with unique molecular identifiers. From the 5' RACE reads, TCRdb called clonotypes with MiXCR, one entry per CDR3 protein. This table holds roughly 75,000 distinct CDR3 sequences, roughly 9.6% found once. V was shortened by 5 bases and J by 0 bases, with 11 bases between the two germline ends. This CDR3 is built from 14 residues. Per the germline V gene, CDR1 is LNHDA and CDR2 is SQIVND (reference sequence). Sequencing was done on a sample of whole blood. The source is an adult who was a healthcare worker with PCR-confirmed SARS-CoV-2 infection or an uninfected control (not recorded which). The chain has TRBV19 and TRBJ2-7, with D tentatively TRBD2 (6 bases). The CDR3 bases are TGTGCCAGTAGTTTCCAGGGAGGCTCCTACGAGCAGTACTTC. Amino acid sequence: CASSFQGGSYEQYF.